The rows below give T cell receptor beta chains drawn from one sample of a study of naive and memory T cell subsets. TCRdb re-analysed the 5' RACE reads in MiXCR, keeping a single row per CDR3 protein. The top ten hold 9% to 10% of the sample, which has more than 50,000 distinct CDR3 sequences, approximately 7.2% seen once. The receptors derive from a male donor in good health. Both conserved end residues are part of each CDR3. Each record gives: clone size, D gene, J gene, CDR3 length, V gene, CDR3 DNA, CDR3 protein. D genes are given only for firm matches. Not every row has a clone size; where given, it reads once, few, many or a size class.

many NA TRBJ2-3 13 TRBV29-1 TGCAGCGCTGCGGGCTCGTTCACAGATACGCAGTATTTT CSAAGSFTDTQYF
many TRBD2 TRBJ2-5 16 TRBV6-5 TGTGCCAGCAGTTACTCCTTACTAGCGGGGCAAGAGACCCAGTACTTC CASSYSLLAGQETQYF
NA NA TRBJ2-5 11 TRBV27 TGTGCCAGCAGCCATGGGGAGACCCAGTACTTC CASSHGETQYF
few NA TRBJ2-7 17 TRBV3-1 TGTGCCAGCAGCCAAGATCGAGGCGGCCTCCCGGGATACGAGCAGTACTTC CASSQDRGGLPGYEQYF
many NA TRBJ2-5 14 TRBV12-3/TRBV12-4 TGTGCCAGCAGTTCAATCGGGGGAGGAGAGACCCAGTACTTC CASSSIGGGETQYF
many TRBD1 TRBJ2-7 16 TRBV5-1 TGCGCCAGCAGCCGAACCGGGACAGGGTACTCCTACGAGCAGTACTTC CASSRTGTGYSYEQYF
NA NA TRBJ2-7 16 TRBV28 TGTGCCAGCAGTTTAAACCCCGACAGGAGCTCCTACGAGCAGTACTTC CASSLNPDRSSYEQYF
many NA TRBJ1-3 15 TRBV7-9 TGTGCCAGCAGCAATTCAGGCTACTCTGGAAACACCATATATTTT CASSNSGYSGNTIYF
NA NA TRBJ2-7 14 TRBV7-2 TGTGCCAGCAGCTTGCAGGGTACAACCTACGAGCAGTACTTC CASSLQGTTYEQYF
few TRBD2 TRBJ2-7 16 TRBV7-6 TGTGCCAGCAGCTTAGGCAGCAGGACTAGCGAGGACGAGCAGTACTTC CASSLGSRTSEDEQYF
NA TRBD1 TRBJ1-2 14 TRBV29-1 TGCAGCGTTGAACAGACAGGGGCCCACTATGGCTACACCTTC CSVEQTGAHYGYTF
few TRBD2 TRBJ2-5 19 TRBV6-1 TGTGCCAGCAGTGAACAACTAGCGGGAGTGGGAGGGTCCCAAGAGACCCAGTACTTC CASSEQLAGVGGSQETQYF
many NA TRBJ2-3 16 TRBV29-1 TGCAGCGTTGAAATGGGTGGCAGGGGTGTAACAGATACGCAGTATTTT CSVEMGGRGVTDTQYF
NA TRBD1 TRBJ1-5 14 TRBV20-1 TGCAGTGCTGGGGACAGGAATAGCAATCAGCCCCAGCATTTT CSAGDRNSNQPQHF
many TRBD2 TRBJ2-1 17 TRBV27 TGTGCCAGCAGTTCCCATCTGACTAGCGGGAGCTACAATGAGCAGTTCTTC CASSSHLTSGSYNEQFF
few NA TRBJ2-3 13 TRBV18 TGTGCCAGCTCACGGGTCCAGCAGGAGATGCAGTATTTT CASSRVQQEMQYF
many NA TRBJ2-3 11 TRBV12-3/TRBV12-4 TGTGCCAGCAGTTTAGGAGATACGCAGTATTTT CASSLGDTQYF
many NA TRBJ1-5 14 TRBV6-5 TGTGCCAGCAGCTTAAGGAGAAGCAATCAGCCCCAGCATTTT CASSLRRSNQPQHF
many NA TRBJ2-1 15 TRBV21-1 TGTGCCAGCAATGGAGCGGGGGGGTCCTACAATGAGCAGTTCTTC CASNGAGGSYNEQFF
few TRBD2 TRBJ2-7 15 TRBV5-8 TGTGCCAGCAGCGCGCGTATAGCGGGGGAAGGCGAGCAGTACTTC CASSARIAGEGEQYF